The clone carrying this TCR beta chain was picked up a small number of times. The antigen is undetermined. This CDR3 spans 14 amino acids. Trimming cost V 6 bases and J 0 bases, with 11 bases left between them. Per germline, CDR1 SQVTM and CDR2 ANQGSEA. The data were obtained in a study of post-analysis software for immune sequencing data. Across the whole study: Several disease courses (relapsing-remitting, secondary progressive and progressive-relapsing) of multiple sclerosis were included.

Unique molecular identifiers featured in each of the TCR beta cDNA libraries. Some 540,000 cDNA molecules were obtained from about 0.98 to 11 million T cells. Each CDR3 protein gets one entry after TCRdb re-called the PCR reads with MiXCR. The table records some 890,000 distinct CDR3 sequences, about 50% of them present only once. Notes on the study in general: Analysis by F measure revealed that same-batch samples clustered strongly together. Normalized Chao1 diversity was significantly reduced in patients versus controls. Several TRBV segments (TRBV5-6, TRBV5-1 and TRBV20-1 among them) occurred more frequently in patients than in controls.

This receptor was taken from a girl between 5 and 17 years old with multiple sclerosis. The chain is built from TRBV29-1 and TRBJ1-4, with no clear D. Sequencing was done on a sample of blood. The CDR3, as DNA: TGCAGCGTGGACCCGGGTTCAACTAATGAAAAACTGTTTTTT. The encoded protein is CSVDPGSTNEKLFF.